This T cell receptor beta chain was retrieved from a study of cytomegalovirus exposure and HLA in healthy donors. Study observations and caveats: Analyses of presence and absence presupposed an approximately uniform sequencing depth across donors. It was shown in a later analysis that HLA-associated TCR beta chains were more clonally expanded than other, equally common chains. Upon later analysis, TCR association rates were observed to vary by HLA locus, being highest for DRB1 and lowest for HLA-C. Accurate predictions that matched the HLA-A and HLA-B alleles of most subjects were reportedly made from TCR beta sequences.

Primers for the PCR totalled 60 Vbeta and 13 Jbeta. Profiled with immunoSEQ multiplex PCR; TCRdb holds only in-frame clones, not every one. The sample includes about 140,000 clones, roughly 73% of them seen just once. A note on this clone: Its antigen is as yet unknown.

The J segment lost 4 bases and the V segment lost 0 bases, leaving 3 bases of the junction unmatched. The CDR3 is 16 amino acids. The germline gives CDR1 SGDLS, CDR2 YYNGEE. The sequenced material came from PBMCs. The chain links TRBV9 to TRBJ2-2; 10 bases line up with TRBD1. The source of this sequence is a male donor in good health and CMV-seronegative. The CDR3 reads CASSVGQGAGTGELFF. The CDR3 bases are TGTGCCAGCAGCGTAGGACAGGGGGCCGGCACCGGGGAGCTGTTTTTT.